This TCR beta chain was identified in a study of radiotherapy plus CTLA-4 blockade in lung cancer. Study-level information: For about 18% of patients, objective responses occurred, and around 31% had disease control.

Study observations and caveats: Clones of tumor-derived TCRs expanded in blood after radiotherapy plus ipilimumab. Dynamics of early blood T cell clones, together with interferon-beta, were reportedly the best predictors of response.

Profiling relied on immunoSEQ multiplex PCR, and the TCRdb table lists in-frame clones only, not all of them. Among over 60,000 clones listed, around nine tenths were seen once. In the case of this clone: The antigen remains undetermined.

There are 15 residues in the CDR3. Deletions cut 0 bases from V and 7 bases from J, with 14 bases between. Germline CDR1 reads SGDLS; CDR2 reads YYNGEE. This rearrangement joins TRBV9 to TRBJ2-1; tentative D call: TRBD2 (7 bases). Specimen: peripheral blood, collected from a patient treated with radiotherapy plus ipilimumab. This TCR came from a human donor with non-small cell lung cancer who had stable disease on radiotherapy plus ipilimumab. In nucleotides, the CDR3 is TGTGCCAGCAGCGTAGGTCAGGGAGGGGGTAATGAGCAGTTCTTC. It translates to CASSVGQGGGNEQFF.